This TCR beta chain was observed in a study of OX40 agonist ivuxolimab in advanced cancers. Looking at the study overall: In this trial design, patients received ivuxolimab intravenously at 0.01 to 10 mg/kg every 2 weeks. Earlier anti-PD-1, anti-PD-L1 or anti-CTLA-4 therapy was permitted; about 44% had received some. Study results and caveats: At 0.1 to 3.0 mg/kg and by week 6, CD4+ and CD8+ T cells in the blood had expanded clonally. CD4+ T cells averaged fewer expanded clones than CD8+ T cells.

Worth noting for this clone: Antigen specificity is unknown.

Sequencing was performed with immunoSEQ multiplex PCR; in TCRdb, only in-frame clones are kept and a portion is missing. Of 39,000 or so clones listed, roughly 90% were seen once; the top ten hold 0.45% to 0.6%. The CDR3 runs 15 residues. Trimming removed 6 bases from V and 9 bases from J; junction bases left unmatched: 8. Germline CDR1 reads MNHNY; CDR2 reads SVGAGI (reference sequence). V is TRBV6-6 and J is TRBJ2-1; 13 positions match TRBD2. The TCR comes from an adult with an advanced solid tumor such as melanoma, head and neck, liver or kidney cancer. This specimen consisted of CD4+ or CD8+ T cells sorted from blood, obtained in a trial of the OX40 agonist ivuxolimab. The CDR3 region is CASSRTSGGEGEQFF. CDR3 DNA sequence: TGTGCCAGCAGCCGGACTAGCGGGGGAGAGGGTGAGCAGTTCTTC.